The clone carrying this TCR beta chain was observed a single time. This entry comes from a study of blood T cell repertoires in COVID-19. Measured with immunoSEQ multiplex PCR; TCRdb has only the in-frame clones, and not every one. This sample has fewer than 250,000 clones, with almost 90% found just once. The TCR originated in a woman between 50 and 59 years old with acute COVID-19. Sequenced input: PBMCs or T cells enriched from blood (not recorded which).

CDR3 sequence reads: CASSLRGDSNNQPQHF. CDR3 in DNA: TGTGCCAGCAGTTTACGTGGGGACAGCAACAATCAGCCCCAGCATTTT. The V gene is TRBV27, the J gene TRBJ1-5, with TRBD1 matching over 7 bases. V shed 2 bases and J 3 bases; nucleotides not matched to a gene: 7. The germline V gene encodes CDR1 MNHEY and CDR2 SMNVEV (reference sequence). The CDR3 is 16 residues long.